This T cell receptor (beta chain) appears in the sequencing data of a study of response to subunit inactivated influenza vaccine. General observations from the study: Only a handful of new T cells, the authors suggested, are recruited with each seasonal influenza vaccination.

This clonotype has a handful of counts. Its target is not known. The CDR3 runs to 16 residues. Trimming took off 3 bases at V and 8 bases at J, with 17 bases between the two ends. The germline gives CDR1 MNHNS, CDR2 SASEGT. TCRdb processed the RT-PCR reads anew with MiXCR; each CDR3 protein has one entry. The data contain fewer than 550,000 distinct CDR3 sequences, approximately 24% of them singletons. The TCR comes from a man aged 50 to 59 who received an inactivated influenza vaccine. Specimen: CD4+ T cells sorted from PBMCs, collected 4 to 6 days after vaccination. The chain employs TRBV6-1 and TRBJ1-6; no firm D call. This CDR3 is CASSEVGPVGDSPLHF. The CDR3 region has the DNA TGTGCCAGCAGTGAGGTTGGACCGGTGGGAGATTCACCCCTCCACTTT.